The rows below give T cell receptor beta chains drawn from one sample of a study of blood T cell repertoires in COVID-19. Clones were sequenced by immunoSEQ multiplex PCR, and TCRdb holds only the in-frame ones, with some missing. Among roughly 200,000 clones listed, around four fifths were seen once. Material for sequencing was peripheral blood. The receptors shown here come from a man between 65 and 85 years old with active or convalescent COVID-19. The CDR3 runs from the conserved cysteine through the conserved F or W. D genes are given only for firm matches. Some rows have no size entry. The others give once, few or many, or a class for an expanded clone.

cdr3_aa,cdr3_nt,clone_size,cdr3_length,j_call,v_call,d_call
CASSEPGGPYEQYF,TGTGCCAGCAGCGAGCCCGGGGGGCCCTACGAGCAGTACTTC,.,14,TRBJ2-7,TRBV5-4,.
CASSPQEGAGELFF,TGTGCCAGCAGCCCCCAAGAGGGGGCCGGGGAGCTGTTTTTT,.,14,TRBJ2-2,TRBV3-1/TRBV3-2,.
CASSLLSGLNTEAFF,TGTGCCAGCAGCTTATTGAGCGGACTGAACACTGAAGCTTTCTTT,few,15,TRBJ1-1,TRBV5-4,.
CASRTRDTIYF,TGTGCCAGCAGGACGAGGGACACCATATATTTT,.,11,TRBJ1-3,TRBV6-5,.
CASSEGHLQETQYF,TGTGCCAGCAGCGAGGGACATTTACAAGAGACCCAGTACTTC,once,14,TRBJ2-5,TRBV9,.
CASSFAGTGSYGYTF,TGTGCCAGCAGCTTCGCCGGGACAGGGTCATATGGCTACACCTTC,few,15,TRBJ1-2,TRBV5-8,TRBD1
CSAGEGGANGYTF,TGCAGCGCAGGTGAAGGGGGCGCGAATGGCTACACCTTC,.,13,TRBJ1-2,TRBV29-1,TRBD1
CASSQLASVTDTQYF,TGCGCCAGCAGCCAGCTAGCTAGTGTGACAGATACGCAGTATTTT,.,15,TRBJ2-3,TRBV5-1,.
CASSPPQQGTSKILNEKLFF,TGTGCCAGCAGCCCCCCCCAACAGGGTACCTCCAAGATACTTAATGAAAAACTGTTTTTT,.,20,TRBJ1-4,TRBV5-8,.
CASSEFRGDDQPQHF,TGTGCCAGCAGTGAATTCCGGGGGGACGATCAGCCCCAGCATTTT,few,15,TRBJ1-5,TRBV2,.
CASSDRQTSYNSPLHF,TGTGCCAGCAGTGACAGACAGACCTCCTATAATTCACCCCTCCACTTT,few,16,TRBJ1-6,TRBV6-1,.
CASSGASGVSTDTQYF,TGCGCCAGCAGCGGAGCTAGCGGGGTGAGCACAGATACGCAGTATTTT,.,16,TRBJ2-3,TRBV5-1,TRBD2
CASSREGEASYGYTF,TGTGCCAGCAGCCGAGAGGGAGAAGCCAGTTATGGCTACACCTTC,.,15,TRBJ1-2,TRBV11-2,.
CASSPRTAGTGELFF,TGTGCCAGCTCACCTAGGACTGCGGGGACCGGGGAGCTGTTTTTT,.,15,TRBJ2-2,TRBV18,.
CAWARGLGTEAFF,TGTGCCTGGGCCAGGGGTCTGGGCACTGAAGCTTTCTTT,.,13,TRBJ1-1,TRBV30,.
CASSSSGTGGRTEAFF,TGTGCCAGCAGTTCATCGGGGACAGGGGGCCGCACTGAAGCTTTCTTT,.,16,TRBJ1-1,TRBV28,TRBD1
CASITTGGYGYTF,TGTGCCAGCATTACGACAGGGGGCTATGGCTACACCTTC,.,13,TRBJ1-2,TRBV6-5,TRBD1
CAWSVQGTRKLFF,TGTGCCTGGAGTGTCCAGGGGACGCGGAAACTGTTTTTT,.,13,TRBJ1-4,TRBV30,.
CASSPQPTGNSGANVLTF,TGTGCCAGCTCACCACAACCGACAGGGAACTCTGGGGCCAACGTCCTGACTTTC,.,18,TRBJ2-6,TRBV18,TRBD1
CSVEDPLFPYEQYF,TGCAGCGTTGAAGACCCCCTGTTCCCCTACGAGCAGTACTTC,.,14,TRBJ2-7,TRBV29-1,.
CATSREALQGAQTEAFF,TGTGCCACCAGCAGAGAAGCCTTACAGGGGGCACAAACTGAAGCTTTCTTT,.,17,TRBJ1-1,TRBV15,TRBD1
CASSSLLDTGFHRGGLTGELFF,TGTGCCAGCAGCTCATTACTGGATACTGGTTTTCATCGCGGGGGATTAACCGGGGAGCTGTTTTTT,once,22,TRBJ2-2,TRBV27,TRBD2
CASSQEWTSGRTDTQYF,TGTGCCAGCAGCCAAGAGTGGACTAGCGGGAGAACAGATACGCAGTATTTT,once,17,TRBJ2-3,TRBV3-1/TRBV3-2,TRBD2
CASSRGQGAKGRNTEAFF,TGCGCCAGCAGCCGCGGACAGGGGGCCAAAGGGAGGAACACTGAAGCTTTCTTT,.,18,TRBJ1-1,TRBV5-1,TRBD1
CASSDPSGRVYTGELFF,TGTGCCAGCAGTGATCCTAGCGGGAGGGTATACACCGGGGAGCTGTTTTTT,.,17,TRBJ2-2,TRBV2,TRBD2
CASSYSKSGGTQYF,TGTGCCAGCAGTTACTCGAAAAGCGGGGGAACCCAGTACTTC,.,14,TRBJ2-5,TRBV6-2/TRBV6-3,TRBD2
CASSLIEGRGPSGANVLTF,TGTGCCAGCAGCTTAATTGAGGGCAGGGGACCCTCTGGGGCCAACGTCCTGACTTTC,.,19,TRBJ2-6,TRBV7-8,.
CASSLEVSGNTIYF,TGTGCCAGCAGCTTAGAGGTTAGCGGAAACACCATATATTTT,.,14,TRBJ1-3,TRBV7-2,.
CASSEYHMQFF,TGTGCCAGCAGTGAATACCACATGCAGTTCTTC,once,11,TRBJ2-1,TRBV2,.
CASSLGPGLAGVHEQYF,TGTGCCAGCAGCTTAGGGCCGGGACTAGCGGGAGTCCACGAGCAGTACTTC,.,17,TRBJ2-7,TRBV7-8,TRBD2
CASSWGQDGYTF,TGTGCCAGCAGCTGGGGACAGGATGGCTACACCTTC,many,12,TRBJ1-2,TRBV7-9,TRBD1
CASSPGQGNGNEQFF,TGTGCCAGCTCACCGGGACAGGGAAACGGCAATGAGCAGTTCTTC,.,15,TRBJ2-1,TRBV18,TRBD1
CASSYVYAIQETQYF,TGTGCCAGCAGTTACGTTTACGCTATACAAGAGACCCAGTACTTC,.,15,TRBJ2-5,TRBV6-5,.
CASSLVGGEAFF,TGCGCCAGCAGCTTGGTAGGCGGAGAAGCTTTCTTT,.,12,TRBJ1-1,TRBV5-1,.
CAIPDLTPGPLHF,TGTGCCATCCCCGACCTTACCCCCGGGCCCCTCCACTTT,once,13,TRBJ1-6,TRBV6-5,.
CASSPTAANTGELFF,TGTGCCAGCTCACCCACAGCGGCGAACACCGGGGAGCTGTTTTTT,.,15,TRBJ2-2,TRBV18,.
CASSYSGGSNQPQHF,TGTGCCAGCAGTTATTCAGGGGGTAGCAATCAGCCCCAGCATTTT,.,15,TRBJ1-5,TRBV6-5,TRBD1
CSVEDRGRGKNIQYF,TGCAGCGTTGAAGACAGGGGACGCGGTAAAAACATTCAGTACTTC,.,15,TRBJ2-4,TRBV29-1,.
CASRAREVYGYTF,TGTGCCAGCAGGGCCAGGGAGGTTTATGGCTACACCTTC,.,13,TRBJ1-2,TRBV6-5,.
CAWSAGDYGYTF,TGTGCCTGGAGCGCAGGGGACTATGGCTACACCTTC,.,12,TRBJ1-2,TRBV30,.
CAISDRRQEHGYTF,TGTGCCATCAGTGACCGAAGACAGGAGCATGGCTACACCTTC,.,14,TRBJ1-2,TRBV10-3,.
CASSFSLAGGETQYF,TGTGCCAGTAGTTTTAGTCTAGCGGGAGGAGAGACCCAGTACTTC,.,15,TRBJ2-5,TRBV19,TRBD2